Detailed here is one T cell receptor (beta chain). The CDR3 extends over 16 amino acids. Trimming cost V 5 bases and J 3 bases, with 20 bases left between them. Germline CDR1 reads SGHRS; CDR2 reads YFSETQ. This sample stems from a study of cytotoxic CD8 clonotypes in ibrutinib-treated CLL. About the study: The group held roughly twelve relapsed/refractory and around 15 treatment-naive patients, with 17 to 18 IGHV unmutated.

Investigators sought sequencing depths of between 1 in 200,000 and 1 in 1 million T cells. The table came from immunoSEQ multiplex PCR; TCRdb's copy has only in-frame clones and leaves some out. The sample records 65,000 to 85,000 clones, just over 90% being singletons. The receptor comes from a human donor with chronic lymphocytic leukemia. The chain has TRBV5-1 and TRBJ1-1; D not certain. The sequencing used PBMCs, collected after 12 months of ibrutinib treatment. The CDR3 DNA follows: TGCGCCAGCAGTGATTTGGCCCGGGGAGGCGACACTGAAGCTTTCTTT. This sequence encodes CASSDLARGGDTEAFF.